A selection of T cell receptor beta chains follows, all from one sample in a study of neurological immune-mediated disorders. TCRdb re-analysed the 5' RACE reads in MiXCR, keeping a single row per CDR3 protein. The sample has roughly 57,000 distinct CDR3 sequences, more than 20% seen once. The source material was PBMCs. The receptors were gathered from a man aged 60 to 75 with HTLV-1-associated myelopathy (HAM/TSP). CDR3s include the opening cysteine and the closing phenylalanine or tryptophan. A D gene is named only where the DNA matches it firmly. Clone size, where shown, is once, few, many, or a class for clones that have expanded.

d_gene: TRBD1; v_gene: TRBV12-3/TRBV12-4; abundance: many; j_gene: TRBJ2-7; CDR3nt: TGTGCCAGCAGCCGCTATCAGGGGGAAGTAATGGAGCAGTACTTC; CDR3aa: CASSRYQGEVMEQYF
d_gene: TRBD2; v_gene: TRBV5-1; abundance: many; j_gene: TRBJ2-7; CDR3nt: TGCGCCAGCAGCTTGCGTAGCGGGGACGTCTACGAGCAGTACTTC; CDR3aa: CASSLRSGDVYEQYF
d_gene: .; v_gene: TRBV29-1; abundance: many; j_gene: TRBJ1-2; CDR3nt: TGCAGCGTCGACCCAGACGCAGGGAGCTATGGCTACACCTTC; CDR3aa: CSVDPDAGSYGYTF
d_gene: TRBD2; v_gene: TRBV27; abundance: many; j_gene: TRBJ2-1; CDR3nt: TGTGCCAGCAGTTTAAGGGACGGCGGGAGTGGCAATGAGCAGTTCTTC; CDR3aa: CASSLRDGGSGNEQFF
d_gene: TRBD1; v_gene: TRBV5-1; abundance: many; j_gene: TRBJ2-7; CDR3nt: TGCGCCAGCAGCCTGGGGACAGGAGTTTACGAGCAGTACTTC; CDR3aa: CASSLGTGVYEQYF
d_gene: TRBD1; v_gene: TRBV6-1; abundance: .; j_gene: TRBJ2-1; CDR3nt: TGTGCCAGCAGGCTCGGGACAGGGGGCTACAATGAGCAGTTCTTC; CDR3aa: CASRLGTGGYNEQFF
d_gene: TRBD1; v_gene: TRBV5-1; abundance: many; j_gene: TRBJ1-1; CDR3nt: TGCGCCAGCGGTATCTTTGAGGGGGCAAGTACTGAAGCTTTCTTT; CDR3aa: CASGIFEGASTEAFF
d_gene: TRBD1; v_gene: TRBV5-5; abundance: few; j_gene: TRBJ2-3; CDR3nt: TGTGCCAGCAGCTTTGAAGGCAGGGGGCTTCGCACAGATACGCAGTATTTT; CDR3aa: CASSFEGRGLRTDTQYF
d_gene: .; v_gene: TRBV7-3; abundance: many; j_gene: TRBJ2-2; CDR3nt: TGTGCCAGCAGCCAGGGGGGCGGGAGAGGGGAGCTGTTTTTT; CDR3aa: CASSQGGGRGELFF
d_gene: TRBD2; v_gene: TRBV7-8; abundance: .; j_gene: TRBJ2-2; CDR3nt: TGTGCCAGCAGCCCTTACGGGAGGTACGCCGGGGAGCTGTTTTTT; CDR3aa: CASSPYGRYAGELFF
d_gene: .; v_gene: TRBV5-1; abundance: many; j_gene: TRBJ2-3; CDR3nt: TGCGCCAGCAGTTTCGGGCTCCCGAGCACAGATACGCAGTATTTT; CDR3aa: CASSFGLPSTDTQYF
d_gene: .; v_gene: TRBV29-1; abundance: .; j_gene: TRBJ2-5; CDR3nt: TGCAGCGTTGGGCGGGGTCAAGAGACCCAGTACTTC; CDR3aa: CSVGRGQETQYF
d_gene: .; v_gene: TRBV28; abundance: many; j_gene: TRBJ2-1; CDR3nt: TGTGCCAGCAGTTTGCCGGCAGGGGACTACAATGAGCAGTTCTTC; CDR3aa: CASSLPAGDYNEQFF
d_gene: .; v_gene: TRBV6-6; abundance: many; j_gene: TRBJ2-7; CDR3nt: TGTGCCAGCAGCCCCGGACGGTTCGAGCAGTACTTC; CDR3aa: CASSPGRFEQYF
d_gene: .; v_gene: TRBV5-1; abundance: many; j_gene: TRBJ2-3; CDR3nt: TGCGCCAGCAGCCCCGGTCAGCGGGGCACAGATACGCAGTATTTT; CDR3aa: CASSPGQRGTDTQYF
d_gene: .; v_gene: TRBV24-1; abundance: many; j_gene: TRBJ1-4; CDR3nt: TGTGCCACCGCCCAGGGCACTAATGAAAAACTGTTTTTT; CDR3aa: CATAQGTNEKLFF
d_gene: TRBD1; v_gene: TRBV5-1; abundance: many; j_gene: TRBJ2-7; CDR3nt: TGCGCCAGCAGTAGGGGACAGGTGACCTCCTACGAGCAGTACTTC; CDR3aa: CASSRGQVTSYEQYF
d_gene: .; v_gene: TRBV5-1; abundance: .; j_gene: TRBJ1-1; CDR3nt: TGCGCCAGCAGCTCCGGACCAGCCACTGAAGCTTTCTTT; CDR3aa: CASSSGPATEAFF
d_gene: .; v_gene: TRBV20-1; abundance: many; j_gene: TRBJ2-7; CDR3nt: TGCAGTGCTAGACCACGGGACGGGGGAAGAAGCGAGCAGTACTTC; CDR3aa: CSARPRDGGRSEQYF
d_gene: .; v_gene: TRBV7-2; abundance: many; j_gene: TRBJ2-5; CDR3nt: TGTGCCAGCAGCGACGCGGGTCTTCTAGAGACCCAGTACTTC; CDR3aa: CASSDAGLLETQYF
d_gene: TRBD2; v_gene: TRBV4-1; abundance: .; j_gene: TRBJ2-5; CDR3nt: TGCGCCAGCAGCCAAGTCGGCGGGAGGAAGACCCAGTACTTC; CDR3aa: CASSQVGGRKTQYF
d_gene: TRBD2; v_gene: TRBV5-1; abundance: many; j_gene: TRBJ2-5; CDR3nt: TGCGCCAGCAGCTCTCGGGATAGCGGGAGGGAACAAGAGACCCAGTACTTC; CDR3aa: CASSSRDSGREQETQYF
d_gene: .; v_gene: TRBV5-1; abundance: many; j_gene: TRBJ2-5; CDR3nt: TGCGCCAGCAGCTTGGTGGGCGGGCTAGAGACCCAGTACTTC; CDR3aa: CASSLVGGLETQYF
d_gene: TRBD2; v_gene: TRBV20-1; abundance: many; j_gene: TRBJ2-1; CDR3nt: TGCAGTGCTGCCGGGACTAGCGGTTACAATGAGCAGTTCTTC; CDR3aa: CSAAGTSGYNEQFF
d_gene: TRBD2; v_gene: TRBV5-1; abundance: many; j_gene: TRBJ2-2; CDR3nt: TGCGCCAGCAGCTTGACCAGGACTAGCACTGGCACCGGGGAGCTGTTTTTT; CDR3aa: CASSLTRTSTGTGELFF
d_gene: .; v_gene: TRBV4-1; abundance: many; j_gene: TRBJ2-3; CDR3nt: TGCGCCAGCAGCCCAGTTAGCGGACTCACAGATACGCAGTATTTT; CDR3aa: CASSPVSGLTDTQYF
d_gene: .; v_gene: TRBV24-1; abundance: many; j_gene: TRBJ2-3; CDR3nt: TGTGCCACCAGTGATTATAGCGCCGGCACAGATACGCAGTATTTT; CDR3aa: CATSDYSAGTDTQYF
d_gene: TRBD1; v_gene: TRBV4-1; abundance: .; j_gene: TRBJ1-2; CDR3nt: TGCGCCAGCAGCCAGATTACGACAGGGAAGGGCTACACCTTC; CDR3aa: CASSQITTGKGYTF
d_gene: .; v_gene: TRBV6-5; abundance: many; j_gene: TRBJ1-1; CDR3nt: TGTGCCAGCAGGCGGTCTCAGGTGAACACTGAAGCTTTCTTT; CDR3aa: CASRRSQVNTEAFF
d_gene: .; v_gene: TRBV30; abundance: few; j_gene: TRBJ2-1; CDR3nt: TGTGCCTGGAGAAAGGAGGGGAGTGAGCAGTTCTTC; CDR3aa: CAWRKEGSEQFF
d_gene: TRBD1; v_gene: TRBV5-5; abundance: .; j_gene: TRBJ2-7; CDR3nt: TGTGCCAGCAGGGACAGGGACAGGGACTACGAGCAGTACTTC; CDR3aa: CASRDRDRDYEQYF
d_gene: .; v_gene: TRBV15; abundance: .; j_gene: TRBJ1-1; CDR3nt: TGTGCCACCAGCAGAGTAAAACAGGCGAACACTGAAGCTTTCTTT; CDR3aa: CATSRVKQANTEAFF
d_gene: TRBD1; v_gene: TRBV5-1; abundance: many; j_gene: TRBJ2-3; CDR3nt: TGCGCCAGCACCCACCAACCCGACAACAGGGGAGATACGCAGTATTTT; CDR3aa: CASTHQPDNRGDTQYF
d_gene: TRBD1; v_gene: TRBV4-1; abundance: .; j_gene: TRBJ2-2; CDR3nt: TGCGCCAGCAGCCAAGAAGGGACAGGGTTCACCGGGGAGCTGTTTTTT; CDR3aa: CASSQEGTGFTGELFF
d_gene: TRBD2; v_gene: TRBV5-6; abundance: many; j_gene: TRBJ2-7; CDR3nt: TGTGCCAGCAGCTCTAGCGGAAGCTCCTACGAGCAGTACTTC; CDR3aa: CASSSSGSSYEQYF
d_gene: .; v_gene: TRBV2; abundance: many; j_gene: TRBJ2-5; CDR3nt: TGTGCCAGTTCCCCTGGGGGGAAAGAGACCCAGTACTTC; CDR3aa: CASSPGGKETQYF
d_gene: .; v_gene: TRBV6-2/TRBV6-3; abundance: once; j_gene: TRBJ1-1; CDR3nt: TGTGCCAGCAGTTACGCGGGCGACACTGAAGCTTTCTTT; CDR3aa: CASSYAGDTEAFF
d_gene: .; v_gene: TRBV7-9; abundance: many; j_gene: TRBJ1-4; CDR3nt: TGTGCCAGCAGTATTTCAAGTGGAACTAATGAAAAACTGTTTTTT; CDR3aa: CASSISSGTNEKLFF
d_gene: .; v_gene: TRBV18; abundance: .; j_gene: TRBJ2-2; CDR3nt: TGTGCCAGCTCATTGGGACGGGTCCTAGTCGCCGGGGAGCTGTTTTTT; CDR3aa: CASSLGRVLVAGELFF
d_gene: .; v_gene: TRBV30; abundance: .; j_gene: TRBJ1-6; CDR3nt: TGTGCCTGGGCCTATAAGAGGGGTATGGATAATTCACCCCTCCACTTT; CDR3aa: CAWAYKRGMDNSPLHF
d_gene: .; v_gene: TRBV15; abundance: many; j_gene: TRBJ2-3; CDR3nt: TGTGCCACCAGCAGGGGTTTCACGTCGGGCACAGATACGCAGTATTTT; CDR3aa: CATSRGFTSGTDTQYF
d_gene: TRBD2; v_gene: TRBV20-1; abundance: .; j_gene: TRBJ2-5; CDR3nt: TGCAGTGCTAGACATAGCGGGGGGGGAGAGACCCAGTACTTC; CDR3aa: CSARHSGGGETQYF
d_gene: TRBD2; v_gene: TRBV20-1; abundance: many; j_gene: TRBJ2-1; CDR3nt: TGCAGTGCTAGTCCGTCTAGCGGGAGAATTGAGCAGTTCTTC; CDR3aa: CSASPSSGRIEQFF
d_gene: TRBD2; v_gene: TRBV5-1; abundance: .; j_gene: TRBJ2-7; CDR3nt: TGCGCCAGCAGCTTCAGCCTAGCGGAGAATTACGAGCAGTACTTC; CDR3aa: CASSFSLAENYEQYF
d_gene: TRBD1; v_gene: TRBV29-1; abundance: many; j_gene: TRBJ2-3; CDR3nt: TGCAGCGTTCGGACAGGGGGCATTGCAGATACGCAGTATTTT; CDR3aa: CSVRTGGIADTQYF
d_gene: .; v_gene: TRBV10-3; abundance: .; j_gene: TRBJ2-7; CDR3nt: TGTGCCATCACTGGGGACGTCGAGGCTCACGAGCAGTACTTC; CDR3aa: CAITGDVEAHEQYF
d_gene: TRBD2; v_gene: TRBV20-1; abundance: many; j_gene: TRBJ2-1; CDR3nt: TGCAGTGCTAGCCCACTAGCGGACCTCAACTACAATGAGCAGTTCTTC; CDR3aa: CSASPLADLNYNEQFF
d_gene: TRBD2; v_gene: TRBV5-4; abundance: many; j_gene: TRBJ2-5; CDR3nt: TGTGCCAGCAGCCCGGGACTAAGCCAAGAGACCCAGTACTTC; CDR3aa: CASSPGLSQETQYF